These 23 T cell receptor beta chains came from one sample sequenced in a study of blood T cells in healthy people across ages. A second PCR, run for roughly 7 to 12 cycles, used a sample-barcoded 5' primer plus a J-beta primer mix. TCRdb reprocessed the 5' RACE reads via MiXCR and lists one record per CDR3 protein. The sample lists about 930,000 distinct CDR3 sequences; about 29% were seen once. This sample also belongs to another study, concerning T cells of mothers and their children.

The specimen sequenced was blood. The receptors were gathered from a middle-aged woman in good health.

This clonotype was counted many times. This sequence joins TRBV7-2 and TRBJ2-1; 10 nucleotides align to TRBD2. The CDR3 length is 15 residues. V lost 4 bases, J lost 12 bases, and 12 bases stayed unmatched. Germline V gives CDR1 SGHTA, CDR2 FQGNSA. The CDR3 spells CASSSSGGHPRGQFF. The CDR3, as DNA: TGTGCCAGCAGCTCTAGCGGGGGTCACCCGAGGGGGCAGTTCTTC. The variable domain in full, completed from reference TRBV7-2 and TRBJ2-1, reads GAGVSQSPSNKVTEKGKDVELRCDPISGHTALYWYRQSLGQGLEFLIYFQGNSAPDKSGLPSDRFSAERTGGSVSTLTIQRTQQEDSAVYLCASSSSGGHPRGQFFGPGTRLTVL.

V gene TRBV5-1 combines with J gene TRBJ1-2; the match to TRBD1 covers 11 bases. The J segment lost 8 bases and the V segment lost 3 bases, leaving 15 bases of the junction unmatched. The CDR3 contains 17 residues. Germline CDR1 SGHRS, CDR2 YFSETQ. In DNA form, the CDR3 reads TGCGCCAGCAGCTCCCGGACAGGGGGCCGGGTCTTTCAAGGCTACACCTTC. It translates to CASSSRTGGRVFQGYTF.

The V gene is TRBV29-1, the J gene TRBJ1-2; perhaps TRBD1 as D (5 bases). The CDR3 has 13 residues. Germline V CDR1 and CDR2: SQVTM, ANQGSEA. Trimming stripped 0 bases from V and 8 bases from J, with 13 bases between. CDR3 DNA sequence: TGCAGCGTTGAAGACCGCAGGGCGGCGGGCTACACCTTC. Translation: CSVEDRRAAGYTF.

The rearrangement links TRBV12-3 or TRBV12-4 to TRBJ2-5; D is unclear. The CDR3 runs to 14 residues. Trimming cost V 0 bases and J 11 bases, with 16 bases left between them. CDR3 residues: CASSLAPGHTPQYF. The DNA for the CDR3 is TGTGCCAGCAGTTTAGCCCCTGGGCACACGCCGCAGTACTTC.

The chain has TRBV7-9 and TRBJ1-3; D gene ambiguous. CDR3 length: 16 residues. Looked up from germline, CDR1 is SEHNR and CDR2 is FQNEAQ (reference sequence). Trimming stripped 1 base from V and 0 bases from J, with 10 bases between. The CDR3 sequence is CASSLDGLDSGNTIYF. For the CDR3, the DNA is TGTGCCAGCAGCTTAGACGGGCTAGACTCTGGAAACACCATATATTTT.

This clonotype was seen more than once but under ten times. The chain is built from TRBV7-2 and TRBJ1-1; D perhaps matches TRBD1 (6 bases). The germline gives CDR1 SGHTA, CDR2 FQGNSA. The germline V and J ends were trimmed by 3 bases and 1 base, with 9 bases remaining between them. The CDR3 spans 14 residues. The CDR3 DNA is TGTGCCAGCAGCTTCCTCAGGGGGAACACTGAAGCTTTCTTT. Encoded protein: CASSFLRGNTEAFF.

The table lists this clonotype with a few counts. The chain is built from TRBV7-9 and TRBJ1-2; possible D gene TRBD1, 5 bases. Germline V gene sequence: CDR1 SEHNR, CDR2 FQNEAQ (reference sequence). V was clipped by 5 bases and J by 5 bases, with 12 bases between them. There are 13 residues in the CDR3. CDR3 loop: CASSRGAGYGYTF. As DNA, the CDR3 is TGTGCCAGCAGCCGAGGGGCAGGTTATGGCTACACCTTC.

This clonotype was counted a few times. The rearrangement joins TRBV27 to TRBJ1-6, with D unresolved. The CDR3 has 16 amino acids. Germline V CDR1 and CDR2: MNHEY, SMNVEV (reference sequence). The V end was cut by 5 bases, the J end by 2 bases, with 13 bases between. The CDR3 sequence: CASSLRQEPYNSPLHF. CDR3 in DNA: TGTGCCAGCAGTCTCCGTCAGGAGCCCTATAATTCACCCCTCCACTTT.

The rearrangement joins TRBV19 to TRBJ2-3; possibly TRBD1 for D (5 bases). CDR3 length: 17 residues. CDR1 LNHDA and CDR2 SQIVND come from the germline V gene (reference sequence). V lost 5 bases to trimming and J lost 0 bases, with 18 bases between them. The CDR3 reads CASSQGSGMYSTDTQYF. In DNA, the CDR3 is TGTGCCAGTAGTCAGGGATCAGGGATGTATAGCACAGATACGCAGTATTTT.

This clonotype was counted between two and nine times. The rearrangement links TRBV12-3 or TRBV12-4 to TRBJ2-7, with no clear D. V lost 3 bases to trimming and J lost 5 bases, with 11 bases between them. CDR3 length equals 13 residues. The CDR3 region has the DNA TGTGCCAGCAGTTTTTTAGCCCTCCACGAGCAGTACTTC. Translation: CASSFLALHEQYF.

J is TRBJ2-1 and V is TRBV29-1; D is uncertain. The J call may not be correct, given that the DNA end is closer to TRBJ2-7. The CDR3 has 14 residues. Germline lookup yields CDR1 SQVTM and CDR2 ANQGSEA. The CDR3 loop reads CTHTPQNSYNEQYF. The CDR3 DNA sequence: TGCACCCATACACCTCAGAACTCCTACAATGAGCAGTACTTC.

The table lists this clonotype with many counts. This chain uses TRBV12-3 or TRBV12-4 with TRBJ2-7; TRBD1 might be the D (7 bases). V was pared by 1 base and J by 3 bases, with 16 bases between. The CDR3 has 16 residues. The CDR3 protein is CASSLVGGGTDYEQYF. The CDR3 DNA is TGTGCCAGCAGTTTAGTGGGTGGAGGGACAGACTACGAGCAGTACTTC.

Notes on this clonotype: One base away lies a much larger clone, so this may be a sequencing read error. V and J are TRBV14 and TRBJ1-1, with D hard to call. This CDR3 comprises 11 residues. Germline loops: CDR1 SGHDN, CDR2 FVKESK. The ends were cut back, 6 bases at V and 3 bases at J, with 5 bases in the middle. This CDR3 is CASRLDTEAFF. As DNA, the CDR3 is TGTGCCAGCAGGTTGGACACTGAAGCTTTCTTT. The full variable domain, its missing parts supplied by reference TRBV14 and TRBJ1-1, is EAGVTQFPSHSVIEKGQTVTLRCDPISGHDNLYWYRRVMGKEIKFLLHFVKESKQDESGMPNNRFLAERTGGTYSTLKVQPAELEDSGVYFCASRLDTEAFFGQGTRLTVV.

The rearrangement links TRBV11-1 to TRBJ2-7; D possibly matches TRBD1 or TRBD2 (5 bases each). Germline lookup yields CDR1 SGHAT and CDR2 FQDESV (reference sequence). V dropped 5 bases and J dropped 4 bases, with 21 bases sitting between them. The CDR3 is 16 amino acids. Here the CDR3 DNA reads TGTGCCAGCAGCCAGCTCGTGGGGGAAGAGGGTTACGAGCAGTACTTC. Translated: CASSQLVGEEGYEQYF.

This clonotype was seen more than once but under ten times. The J gene is TRBJ1-5, the V gene TRBV12-3 or TRBV12-4; D not certain. The CDR3 runs 12 residues. The V and J ends lost 3 bases and 10 bases respectively, with 10 bases between them. CDR3 residues: CASSFRESPQHF. The DNA for the CDR3 is TGTGCCAGCAGTTTTCGGGAATCCCCCCAGCATTTT.

This clonotype showed up just a few times. The chain has TRBV7-9 and TRBJ2-3; 9 nucleotides line up with TRBD2. Germline lookup yields CDR1 SEHNR and CDR2 FQNEAQ (reference sequence). After removal of 4 bases from V and 2 bases from J, the junction contained 7 bases not matched to a gene. The CDR3 loop spans 16 amino acids. The CDR3 nucleotides are TGTGCCAGCAGCTCCCGGACTAGCGAGGTCACAGATACGCAGTATTTT. This sequence encodes CASSSRTSEVTDTQYF.

This clonotype has only a few counts. J is TRBJ2-7 and V is TRBV5-1, with TRBD2 matching over 11 bases. The CDR3 spans 14 residues. Looked up from germline, CDR1 is SGHRS and CDR2 is YFSETQ. V trimming: 4 bases; J trimming: 6 bases; junction bases outside the gene matches: 6. CDR3 coding DNA: TGCGCCAGCAGCCTACAGGGACTAGCGGCCGAGCAGTACTTC. As protein: CASSLQGLAAEQYF.

In regard to this clonotype: A much larger clone sits a single nucleotide away, making a read error possible. The chain carries TRBV27 and TRBJ1-2; D may be TRBD1 (6 bases). The germline V gene has CDR1 MNHEY and CDR2 SMNVEV (reference sequence). The CDR3 is 15 residues long. The CDR3 region has the DNA TGTGCCAGCAGTCCAAAAAGCGGGGGCGGCTATGTCTACACCTTC. Residues: CASSPKSGGGYVYTF.

The chain carries TRBV4-3 and TRBJ1-2, with 12 positions matching TRBD1. The germline CDR1 and CDR2 sequences are LGHNA and YSLEER. J gave up 5 bases and V 0 bases, and 7 bases lay outside the gene matches. The CDR3 runs to 17 residues. This CDR3 is CASSQDHGDRGLYGYTF. For the CDR3, the DNA is TGCGCCAGCAGCCAAGATCACGGGGACAGGGGGCTTTATGGCTACACCTTC.

The table lists this clonotype with many counts. The chain joins TRBV29-1 to TRBJ1-1; D remains unclear. Deletions cut 4 bases from V and 4 bases from J, with 4 bases between. From germline, CDR1 is SQVTM and CDR2 ANQGSEA. This CDR3 contains 10 residues. CDR3 amino acids: CSVVVTEAFF. The CDR3 DNA sequence: TGCAGCGTTGTGGTCACTGAAGCTTTCTTT.

This clonotype came up a few times. The chain recombines TRBV20-1 with TRBJ1-2, with a possible D match to TRBD1 (6 bases). This CDR3 is 12 amino acids long. Germline values: CDR1 DFQATT, CDR2 SNEGSKA (reference sequence). Trimming removed 5 bases from V and 2 bases from J, with 9 bases in between. The CDR3 loop is CSAVTGNYGYTF. The CDR3 DNA reads TGCAGTGCTGTTACAGGGAACTATGGCTACACCTTC.

This clonotype was observed many times. The genes are TRBV6-1 and TRBJ1-2; 9 bases are a match to TRBD1. The junction had 3 bases not matched to a gene; V was cut back by 6 bases and J by 4 bases. CDR1 MNHNS and CDR2 SASEGT come from the germline V gene. The CDR3 runs to 13 residues. CDR3 DNA sequence: TGTGCCAGCAGGTCGACAGGGGGCTATGGCTACACCTTC. Its protein product is CASRSTGGYGYTF.

J is TRBJ2-4 and V is TRBV20-1; D is ambiguous. Looked up from germline, CDR1 is DFQATT and CDR2 is SNEGSKA (reference sequence). V shed 3 bases and J shed 3 bases, with 9 bases lying between them. The CDR3 length is 13 residues. CDR3 residues: CSARFLDKNIQYF. CDR3 in DNA: TGCAGTGCTAGGTTTCTTGACAAAAACATTCAGTACTTC.